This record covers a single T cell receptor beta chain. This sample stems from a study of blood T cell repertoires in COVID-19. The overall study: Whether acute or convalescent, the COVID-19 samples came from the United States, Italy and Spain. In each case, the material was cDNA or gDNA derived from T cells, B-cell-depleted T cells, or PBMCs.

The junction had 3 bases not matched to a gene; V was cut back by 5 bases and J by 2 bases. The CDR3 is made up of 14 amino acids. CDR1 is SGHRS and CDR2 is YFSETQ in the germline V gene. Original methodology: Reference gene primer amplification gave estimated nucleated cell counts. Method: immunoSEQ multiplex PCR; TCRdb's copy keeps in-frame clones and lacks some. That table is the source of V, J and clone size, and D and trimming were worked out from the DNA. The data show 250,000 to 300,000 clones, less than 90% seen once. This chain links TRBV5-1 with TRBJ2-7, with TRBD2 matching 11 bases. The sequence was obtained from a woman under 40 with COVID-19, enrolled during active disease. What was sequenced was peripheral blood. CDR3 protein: CASRELAGAYEQYF. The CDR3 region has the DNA TGCGCCAGCAGAGAACTAGCGGGGGCCTACGAGCAGTACTTC.